This TCR beta chain is drawn from a study of T cell changes during pregnancy in multiple sclerosis. The length of the CDR3 is 16 residues. Between the trimmed V and J ends, which lost 5 bases and 2 bases, there was a span of 18 bases. Germline V lookup: CDR1 SGHTA, CDR2 FQGNSA. Profiling relied on immunoSEQ multiplex PCR, and the TCRdb table lists in-frame clones only, not all of them. This table holds some 64,000 clones, about nine tenths found once. The source of this sequence is a female donor in good health, enrolled as a control in a pregnancy study. The rearrangement links TRBV7-2 to TRBJ2-5, with D maybe TRBD1 (6 bases). The source material was peripheral blood, sampled in the second trimester of pregnancy. The CDR3 sequence: CASSQTTGMGQETQYF. CDR3 coding DNA: TGTGCCAGCAGCCAAACGACAGGAATGGGGCAAGAGACCCAGTACTTC.